This TCR beta chain was documented in a study of cytomegalovirus exposure and HLA in healthy donors. Donors in the study were healthy people who gave bone marrow. The PCR used 60 Vbeta and 13 Jbeta primers. Generated by immunoSEQ multiplex PCR, the TCRdb table keeps only in-frame clones and is missing some. The sample holds approximately 50,000 clones. Study-level findings and limits: Later work found that TCR association rates differed between HLA loci; DRB1 had the most and HLA-C the fewest. Sequencing artifact likely explains a cluster of highly shared sequence variants.

As to this clone: Antigen: not known.

This CDR3 region has 14 residues. Germline values: CDR1 MNHNS, CDR2 SASEGT. With V trimmed by 0 bases and J by 8 bases, 5 bases remained unmatched. The receptor comes from a female donor in good health and CMV-seronegative. Sequencing used PBMCs. This sequence joins TRBV6-1 and TRBJ1-1, with TRBD1 matching 8 bases. The CDR3 coding sequence is TGTGCCAGCAGTGAAGCTGGAGGGACAGGCGAAGCTTTCTTT. Protein sequence: CASSEAGGTGEAFF.